Listed below are T cell receptor beta chains from one sample, sequenced in a study of T cells in Graves' hyperthyroidism and ophthalmopathy. MiXCR, applied by TCRdb to the multiplex PCR reads, yields one record per CDR3 protein. The repertoire consists of fewer than 250,000 distinct CDR3 sequences, with about a sixth occurring once and the leading ten covering approximately 46%. The sample was blood. The receptors stem from a man aged 45 to 65 with Graves' hyperthyroidism. Both conserved end residues are part of each CDR3. Fields, in order: clone size, CDR3 length, D gene, V gene, J gene, CDR3 protein, CDR3 DNA. A D gene is named only where the DNA matches it firmly. The listing skips clone size in some rows; elsewhere it reads once, few, many or a size class.

-	15	-	TRBV19	TRBJ1-5	CASLRGVLSNQPQHF	TGTGCCAGTTTACGGGGCGTATTGAGCAATCAGCCCCAGCATTTT
many	15	-	TRBV6-5	TRBJ1-6	CASSYSDPENSPLHF	TGTGCCAGCAGTTACTCGGACCCAGAGAATTCACCCCTCCACTTT
-	14	-	TRBV5-4	TRBJ2-7	CASSLEGEVREQYF	TGTGCCAGCAGCTTGGAAGGAGAGGTACGCGAGCAGTACTTC
-	15	-	TRBV5-1	TRBJ2-7	CASSLQPGGGYEQYF	TGCGCCAGCAGCTTGCAACCAGGGGGAGGGTACGAGCAGTACTTC
many	15	TRBD1	TRBV2	TRBJ1-5	CASNRDRVANQPQHF	TGTGCCAGCAATAGGGACAGGGTGGCCAATCAGCCCCAGCATTTT
many	15	-	TRBV20-1	TRBJ2-3	CSARVGALRADTQYF	TGCAGTGCTAGAGTTGGGGCTCTGAGGGCAGATACGCAGTATTTT
-	17	TRBD2	TRBV7-9	TRBJ2-1	CASSDRFLAGSDNEQFF	TGTGCCAGCAGCGACAGATTTCTAGCGGGGTCGGATAATGAGCAGTTCTTC
few	13	TRBD1	TRBV16	TRBJ2-7	CASSWGQSYEQYF	TGTGCCAGCAGCTGGGGACAGTCCTACGAGCAGTACTTC
many	15	TRBD1	TRBV5-1	TRBJ1-5	CASSLSGQGHQPQHF	TGCGCCAGCAGCCTATCCGGACAGGGACATCAGCCCCAGCATTTT
-	16	TRBD1	TRBV5-1	TRBJ2-7	CASSIPGTGGVYEQYF	TGCGCCAGCAGCATACCCGGGACAGGGGGCGTCTACGAGCAGTACTTC
-	16	TRBD1	TRBV7-2	TRBJ2-7	CASSDTGTGGGYEQYF	TGTGCCAGCAGCGACACCGGGACAGGGGGCGGTTACGAGCAGTACTTC
many	14	-	TRBV3-1	TRBJ1-1	CASSQGWGPSEAFF	TGTGCCAGCAGCCAAGGGTGGGGGCCCTCTGAAGCTTTCTTT
-	14	-	TRBV20-1	TRBJ2-5	CSARDLGTRGDQYF	TGCAGTGCTAGAGATCTCGGGACGCGTGGGGACCAGTACTTC